This record looks at one TCR beta chain sequence and its context. CDR1 and CDR2 (germline): MNHEY, SMNVEV (reference sequence). The CDR3 sequence is 16 residues long. UMIs accompanied the 5'RACE template switching by which TCR beta cDNA was made. From its re-call of the 5' RACE reads, TCRdb lists each CDR3 protein once, without DNA. The listing records more than 120,000 distinct CDR3 sequences. The sample is drawn from a study of T cells expressing NK-cell markers. About the study: Out of eight donors sequenced, seven tested HCMV-seropositive and the remaining one seronegative.

The receptor comes from a man in his late teens or twenties in good health. The chain recombines TRBV27 with TRBJ2-7; TCRdb selects TRBD1, and the lack of DNA leaves this call unchecked. Input material: blood T cells: a sorted CD56 or NKG2C T cell subset, CD4+ or CD8+ T cells, or bulk PBMC T cells (not recorded which). Here the CDR3 reads CASRSLGGGPTYEQYF.